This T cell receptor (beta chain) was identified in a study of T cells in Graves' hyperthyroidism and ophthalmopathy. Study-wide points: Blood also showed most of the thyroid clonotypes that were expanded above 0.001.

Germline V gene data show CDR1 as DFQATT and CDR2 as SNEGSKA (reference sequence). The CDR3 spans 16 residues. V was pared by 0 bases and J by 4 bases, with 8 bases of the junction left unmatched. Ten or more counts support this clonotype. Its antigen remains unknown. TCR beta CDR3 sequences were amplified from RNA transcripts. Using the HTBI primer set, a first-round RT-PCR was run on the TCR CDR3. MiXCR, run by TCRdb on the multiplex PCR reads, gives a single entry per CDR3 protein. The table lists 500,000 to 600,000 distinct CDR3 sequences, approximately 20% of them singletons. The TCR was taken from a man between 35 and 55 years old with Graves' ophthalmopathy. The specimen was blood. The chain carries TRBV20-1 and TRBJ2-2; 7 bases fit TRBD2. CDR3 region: CSARDRGSVGTGELFF. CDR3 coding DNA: TGCAGTGCTAGAGATCGCGGGAGTGTCGGCACCGGGGAGCTGTTTTTT.